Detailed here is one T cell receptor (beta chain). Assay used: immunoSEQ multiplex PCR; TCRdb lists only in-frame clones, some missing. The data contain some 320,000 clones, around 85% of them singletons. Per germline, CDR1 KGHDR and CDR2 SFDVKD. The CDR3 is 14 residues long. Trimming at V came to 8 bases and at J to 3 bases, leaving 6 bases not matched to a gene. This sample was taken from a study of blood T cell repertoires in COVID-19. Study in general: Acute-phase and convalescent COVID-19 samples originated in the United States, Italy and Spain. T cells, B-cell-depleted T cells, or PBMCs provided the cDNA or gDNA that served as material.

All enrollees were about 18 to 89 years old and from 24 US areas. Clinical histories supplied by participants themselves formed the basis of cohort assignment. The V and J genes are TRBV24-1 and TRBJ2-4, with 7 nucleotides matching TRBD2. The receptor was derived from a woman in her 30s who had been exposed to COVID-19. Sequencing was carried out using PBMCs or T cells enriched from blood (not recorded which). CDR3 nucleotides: TGTGCCACCATGGGAGGGGAAGGCAAAAACATTCAGTACTTC. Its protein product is CATMGGEGKNIQYF.